This T cell receptor beta chain was sequenced during a study of OX40 agonist ivuxolimab in advanced cancers. Points from the study as a whole: In the 0.1 to 3.0 mg/kg range, CD4+ and CD8+ blood T cells had expanded clonally by week 6. Certain nonresponding patients likewise had low normalized T-cell clonal expansion.

In the case of this clone: Its antigen is not known.

Trimming pared 6 bases from V and 4 bases from J, leaving 13 bases between. The germline CDR1 and CDR2 sequences are SEHNR and FQNEAQ (reference sequence). The CDR3 is 14 amino acids. The data were produced by immunoSEQ multiplex PCR, yet TCRdb's version contains in-frame clones alone and is incomplete. In the table there are tens of thousands of clones, around 89% of which are singletons. The receptor was derived from an adult with an advanced solid tumor such as melanoma, head and neck, liver or kidney cancer. The sequenced sample was CD4+ or CD8+ T cells sorted from blood, obtained in a trial of the OX40 agonist ivuxolimab. The V call is TRBV7-9, the J call TRBJ2-1, with D perhaps TRBD1 (6 bases). CDR3 nucleotide sequence: TGTGCCAGCAGGGGCAGGGGTGGGTACAATGAGCAGTTCTTC. It is translated as CASRGRGGYNEQFF. Looking up the rest from reference TRBV7-9 and TRBJ2-1 gives the full variable domain: DTGVSQNPRHKITKRGQNVTFRCDPISEHNRLYWYRQTLGQGPEFLTYFQNEAQLEKSRLLSDRFSAERPKGSFSTLEIQRTEQGDSAMYLCASRGRGGYNEQFFGPGTRLTVL.